This TCR beta chain was profiled in a study of shared T cell receptors in the human thymus. Here immunoSEQ multiplex PCR was the method, and the copy in TCRdb shows in-frame clones only, minus some. Altogether 700,000 or so clones are present, 80% to 90% being singletons, with the ten largest covering more than 0.01%. CDR3 length: 16 residues. Germline CDR1 reads MDHEN; CDR2 reads SYDVKM. V lost 5 bases, J lost 1 base, and 15 bases lay in between. This clone was picked up one time. The sample was also linked to a second study, of human thymus T cells. That work adds: Resections from corrective heart surgery supplied the thymus tissue. Thymic and blood repertoires seemed to show skewed V and J gene use.

The clonotype was recovered from a girl under two years old with a congenital heart defect. The gene calls are TRBV28 and TRBJ2-4; D possibly corresponds to TRBD1 (6 bases). Sequenced sample: thymocytes. CDR3 loop: CASSAYSGVAKNIQYF. CDR3 sequence (DNA): TGTGCCAGCAGTGCTTACTCAGGGGTTGCCAAAAACATTCAGTACTTC.